Listed here is a single T cell receptor beta chain. CDR3 length equals 16 residues. Germline V gene sequence: CDR1 MNHEY, CDR2 SVGEGT. V shed 6 bases, J shed 0 bases, and the junction held 9 bases outside the gene matches. Reverse transcription of about 0.45 to 1 ug RNA used random hexamers. TCRdb processed the immunoSEQ multiplex PCR reads anew with MiXCR; each CDR3 protein has one entry. The sample holds around 150,000 distinct CDR3 sequences, 90% to 95% seen once. The data originate from a study of CD8 T cells in Susac syndrome. This chain links TRBV6-2 or TRBV6-3 with TRBJ2-3; 7 bases fit TRBD2. The sample was CD8+ T cells from PBMCs. The sequence was obtained from a human donor in good health. CDR3 amino acids: CASRPLAAASTDTQYF. CDR3 sequence (DNA): TGTGCCAGCAGGCCGCTAGCGGCCGCTAGCACAGATACGCAGTATTTT.